A single sample is the source of the 10 T cell receptor beta chains below, sequenced in a study of T cells in Graves' hyperthyroidism and ophthalmopathy. RNA transcripts gave rise to amplified TCR beta CDR3 regions. The HTBI set primed first-round TCR CDR3 RT-PCR. TCRdb re-called the multiplex PCR reads through MiXCR, storing one row per CDR3 protein. Among some 600,000 distinct CDR3 sequences listed, roughly 14% were seen once. Material: blood. These receptor sequences come from a woman aged 30 to 39 with Graves' hyperthyroidism that later progressed to Graves' ophthalmopathy.

This clonotype was found many times. V usage is TRBV28 and J usage is TRBJ2-4; a weak D match, TRBD2 (6 bases). The CDR3 is 16 residues long. The V gene lost 6 bases and the J gene lost 0 bases, with 15 bases spanning the gap. Looked up from germline, CDR1 is MDHEN and CDR2 is SYDVKM. CDR3 nucleotides: TGTGCCAGCAGACCCGGGACTTTACTAGCCAAAAACATTCAGTACTTC. As protein: CASRPGTLLAKNIQYF.

This clonotype has only a few counts. J is TRBJ1-1 and V is TRBV6-2 or TRBV6-3, with D unresolved. The V gene's germline CDR1 is MNHEY and CDR2 SVGEGT. This CDR3 spans 12 amino acids. The V gene lost 5 bases and the J gene lost 9 bases, with 13 bases spanning the gap. The CDR3 reads CASSRYMFQAFF. In DNA, the CDR3 is TGTGCCAGCAGTCGATACATGTTCCAAGCTTTCTTT.

Of note for this clonotype: The junction and the germline gene differ at one end; a read error may be behind it. The chain employs TRBV3-1 and TRBJ2-1, with D possibly being TRBD1 (6 bases). The CDR3 sequence is 15 residues long. Germline CDR1 reads LGHDT; CDR2 reads YNNKEL (reference sequence). The CDR3 DNA reads TGTGCCAGCAGCCAAGACACAGGGTTATACAATAAGCAGTTCTTC. Encoded protein: CASSQDTGLYNKQFF.

Regarding this clonotype: This may arise from a read error, as a much more abundant clone is one base away. V usage is TRBV19 and J usage is TRBJ2-1; possibly TRBD2 for D (6 bases). The end of the DNA aligns better with TRBJ2-7, so the J call may be wrong. CDR3 length equals 15 residues. Per the germline V gene, CDR1 is LNHDA and CDR2 is SQIVND (reference sequence). The DNA of the CDR3 is TGTGCCAGTAGTATAAGCGGGCCTCGCTACAATGAGCAGTACTTC. Protein product: CASSISGPRYNEQYF.

This clonotype was observed at least ten times. The gene calls are TRBV12-3 or TRBV12-4 and TRBJ1-1; 8 bases agree with TRBD1. Germline trimming cut 2 bases from V and 4 bases from J; bases unmatched to any gene: 6. This CDR3 comprises 15 residues. The CDR3 loop reads CASSLQGAGGTEAFF. The CDR3 coding sequence is TGTGCCAGCAGTTTACAGGGGGCAGGGGGCACTGAAGCTTTCTTT.

This clonotype was picked up many times. This rearrangement joins TRBV14 to TRBJ2-5, with 9 positions matching TRBD1. In germline, CDR1 is SGHDN, CDR2 FVKESK. This CDR3 contains 13 residues. Germline trimming cut 3 bases from V and 7 bases from J; bases unmatched to any gene: 3. DNA of the CDR3: TGTGCCAGCAGCCAGACGGGACAGGGGACCCAGTACTTC. This encodes CASSQTGQGTQYF.

The chain joins TRBV2 to TRBJ1-1; maybe TRBD1 (6 bases). V was pared by 2 bases and J by 4 bases, with 14 bases between. Germline-derived CDR1 and CDR2 are SNHLY and FYNNEI. This CDR3 is built from 15 residues. The CDR3 sequence: CASSEYRGAGTEAFF. The CDR3 bases are TGTGCCAGCAGTGAATACCGGGGGGCCGGCACTGAAGCTTTCTTT.

In this sample, this clonotype turned up many times. This chain's CDR3 is CASTPGLRDRGKDTQYF. CDR3 nucleotides: TGTGCCAGCACTCCAGGTCTGAGGGACAGGGGGAAAGATACGCAGTATTTT. The chain carries TRBV12-3 or TRBV12-4 and TRBJ2-3; 11 bases are a match to TRBD1. The CDR3 totals 17 residues. With V trimmed by 7 bases and J by 5 bases, 14 bases remained unmatched.

This clonotype appeared many times. The chain employs TRBV11-3 and TRBJ2-1; D not resolved. V was trimmed by 1 base and J by 6 bases, leaving 1 base between them. Germline-derived CDR1 and CDR2 are SGHNT and YENEEA. This CDR3 is 11 amino acids long. The CDR3 loop reads CASSLANEQFF. Here the CDR3 DNA reads TGTGCCAGCAGCTTAGCCAATGAGCAGTTCTTC.

This clonotype was seen many times. The chain is built from TRBV19 and TRBJ2-2; TRBD1 aligns across 9 bases. This CDR3 spans 12 amino acids. Germline-derived CDR1 and CDR2 are LNHDA and SQIVND (reference sequence). V lost 8 bases to trimming and J lost 5 bases; unmatched junction nucleotides: 0. CDR3 region: CASGTGTGELFF. As DNA, the CDR3 is TGTGCCAGTGGGACAGGGACCGGGGAGCTGTTTTTT.